The clone carrying this TCR beta chain has more than one count but fewer than ten. Its antigen is unknown. TCR beta CDR3 regions were amplified from RNA transcripts. HTBI primers primed a first-round RT-PCR, and a second-round multiplex PCR followed. TCRdb passed the multiplex PCR reads through MiXCR, listing each CDR3 protein once. The sample lists about 660,000 distinct CDR3 sequences, under 50% occurring once. The data belong to a study of Graves' ophthalmopathy and Graves' hyperthyroidism. General study results and limits: Among thyroid clonotypes expanded above 0.001 frequency, most also appeared in blood.

Exclusion criteria comprised other autoimmune diseases, uncontrolled infections, pregnancy or lactation in patients. J gave up 3 bases and V 0 bases, and 6 bases lay outside the gene matches. CDR1 and CDR2 (germline): SGHRS, YFSETQ. The CDR3 is 16 residues long. The V call is TRBV5-1, the J call TRBJ2-7; 10 positions match TRBD1. Material: peripheral blood. This TCR derives from an adult man with Graves' ophthalmopathy. The CDR3 nucleotides are TGCGCCAGCAGCTTGGTTGTGACAGGGGGCTTCTACGAGCAGTACTTC. As protein: CASSLVVTGGFYEQYF. The full variable domain, its missing parts supplied by reference TRBV5-1 and TRBJ2-7, is KAGVTQTPRYLIKTRGQQVTLSCSPISGHRSVSWYQQTPGQGLQFLFEYFSETQRNKGNFPGRFSGRQFSNSRSEMNVSTLELGDSALYLCASSLVVTGGFYEQYFGPGTRLTVT.